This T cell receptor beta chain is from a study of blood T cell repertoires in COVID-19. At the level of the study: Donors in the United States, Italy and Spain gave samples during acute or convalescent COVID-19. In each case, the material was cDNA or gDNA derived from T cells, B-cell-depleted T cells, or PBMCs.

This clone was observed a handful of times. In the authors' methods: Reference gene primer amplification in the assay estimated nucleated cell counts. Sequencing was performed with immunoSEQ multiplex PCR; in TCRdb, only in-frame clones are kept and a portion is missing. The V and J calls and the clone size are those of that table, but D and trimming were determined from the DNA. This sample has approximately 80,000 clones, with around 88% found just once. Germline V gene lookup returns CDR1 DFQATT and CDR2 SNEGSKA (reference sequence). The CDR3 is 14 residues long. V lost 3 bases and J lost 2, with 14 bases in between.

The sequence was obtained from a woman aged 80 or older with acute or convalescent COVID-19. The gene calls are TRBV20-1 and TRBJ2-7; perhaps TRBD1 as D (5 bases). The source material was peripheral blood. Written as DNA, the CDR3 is TGCAGTGCTAGTTCCTTTACAGGAGCCTACGAGCAGTACTTC. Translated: CSASSFTGAYEQYF.